These 27 T cell receptor beta chains originate from one sample sequenced in a study of blood T cell repertoires in COVID-19 (dated by TCRdb to 2018 to 2020). The library was produced with the immunoSEQ multiplex PCR assay. Sourced from immuneACCESS, this table was stored by TCRdb with only in-frame sequences that have V and J called. A share of the clones is absent; for the studies checked, an unresolved V gene accounts for under half, and the remainder has no known explanation. This sample comprises about 120,000 clones, 81% of them detected only once. Together, the top ten hold under 2% of the sample. The sequencing sample was made of peripheral blood. These receptors were taken from a man aged 45-60 years with acute or convalescent COVID-19.

V usage is TRBV5-1 and J usage is TRBJ1-3; 7 bases fit TRBD1. The germline gives CDR1 SGHRS, CDR2 YFSETQ. After removal of 4 bases from V and 0 bases from J, the junction contained 7 bases not matched to a gene. This CDR3 region has 16 residues. The CDR3 coding sequence is TGCGCCAGCAGCCAGGGGACAGTGAACTCTGGAAACACCATATATTTT. It yields the protein CASSQGTVNSGNTIYF.

The chain uses TRBV7-8 and TRBJ1-3, with D hard to call. This CDR3 is 16 amino acids long. Germline assignment: CDR1 SGHVS and CDR2 FQNEAQ. With 5 bases removed from V and 0 bases from J, the gap between germline ends came to 14 bases. The CDR3 protein is CASSPGRADSGNTIYF. DNA for the CDR3: TGTGCCAGCAGCCCTGGGCGGGCAGACTCTGGAAACACCATATATTTT.

Comments on this clone: A junction end diverges from the germline sequence, so it may reflect a read error. The J gene is TRBJ2-3, the V gene TRBV19, with TRBD2 identical over 16 bases. The length of the CDR3 is 16 residues. Germline V gene data show CDR1 as LNHDA and CDR2 as SQIVND (reference sequence). The chain's CDR3 is CVSSPGLAGGPDTQYF. The CDR3 DNA is TGTGTCAGTAGTCCGGGACTAGCGGGGGGGCCAGATACGCAGTATTTT. The full variable domain, its missing parts supplied by reference TRBV19 and TRBJ2-3, is DGGITQSPKYLFRKEGQNVTLSCEQNLNHDAMYWYRQDPGQGLRLIYYSQIVNDFQKGDIAEGYSVSREKKESFPLTVTSAQKNPTAFYLCVSSPGLAGGPDTQYFGPGTRLTVL.

The V and J genes are TRBV19 and TRBJ2-1; 9 nucleotides align to TRBD1. Germline trimming cut 7 bases from V and 4 bases from J; bases unmatched to any gene: 14. This CDR3 spans 17 amino acids. Germline values: CDR1 LNHDA, CDR2 SQIVND (reference sequence). CDR3 amino acids: CASTPVWAGTGYNEQFF. The CDR3 nucleotides are TGTGCCAGTACCCCCGTTTGGGCCGGGACAGGGTACAATGAGCAGTTCTTC.

The chain has TRBV5-1 and TRBJ2-3; 10 bases line up with TRBD1. There are 16 residues in the CDR3. The ends lost 4 bases at V and 2 bases at J; junction bases unmatched: 7. Germline V lookup: CDR1 SGHRS, CDR2 YFSETQ. CDR3 nucleotides: TGCGCCAGCAGCATATCGGACAGGGGGACCACAGATACGCAGTATTTT. Encoded protein: CASSISDRGTTDTQYF.

This clone was seen once. J is TRBJ1-6 and V is TRBV10-3; 7 bases agree with TRBD1. V lost 10 bases to trimming and J lost 7 bases; unmatched junction nucleotides: 10. CDR1 is ENHRY and CDR2 is SYGVKD in the germline V gene. The CDR3 contains 14 residues. The CDR3 DNA reads as TGTGCCACCGTAGCGGACAGGACCAATTCACCCCTCCACTTT. This codes for CATVADRTNSPLHF.

V and J are TRBV19 and TRBJ2-7, with D hard to call. Germline CDR1 reads LNHDA; CDR2 reads SQIVND (reference sequence). With 3 bases removed from V and 2 bases from J, the gap between germline ends came to 8 bases. The CDR3 has 13 residues. Here the CDR3 reads CASSIPGAYEQYF. The CDR3 nucleotides read TGTGCCAGTAGTATTCCCGGAGCCTACGAGCAGTACTTC.

This clone was counted only a few times. The V and J genes are TRBV7-2 and TRBJ1-2; D perhaps matches TRBD1 (6 bases). CDR3 length equals 15 residues. V lost 6 bases to trimming and J lost 3 bases, with 17 bases between them. Germline V gene sequence: CDR1 SGHTA, CDR2 FQGNSA. CDR3 nucleotide sequence: TGTGCCAGCAGTTCCGGGGGGGCTTTTGACTATGGCTACACCTTC. It translates to CASSSGGAFDYGYTF.

Points on this clone: Relative to the germline gene, one junction end is altered; a read error may explain this. The V gene is TRBV6-6, the J gene TRBJ2-7, with 9 bases matching TRBD1. Germline V gene data show CDR1 as MNHNY and CDR2 as SVGAGI (reference sequence). The CDR3 consists of 14 residues. The CDR3 spells CVSSDGQGWYEQYF. The CDR3 nucleotides are TGTGTCAGCAGTGACGGACAGGGGTGGTACGAGCAGTACTTC.

This chain links TRBV28 with TRBJ2-1, with 8 nucleotides matching TRBD1. Germline V lookup: CDR1 MDHEN, CDR2 SYDVKM. Germline trimming cut 2 bases from V and 13 bases from J; bases unmatched to any gene: 10. The CDR3 length is 14 residues. CDR3 region: CASSLGDRRNFQFF. DNA of the CDR3: TGTGCCAGCAGTTTAGGGGACAGGAGGAACTTCCAGTTCTTC.

This chain joins TRBV19 and TRBJ1-5; tentatively, D is TRBD1 (6 bases). Trimming left V 7 bases short and J 4 bases short, with 11 bases between. Germline V gives CDR1 LNHDA, CDR2 SQIVND (reference sequence). The length of the CDR3 is 13 residues. The CDR3 region has the DNA TGTGCCAGTAAAGCGAGGGGGAATCAGCCCCAGCATTTT. It yields the protein CASKARGNQPQHF.

The rearrangement joins TRBV21-1 to TRBJ1-4; the table's D call of TRBD1 was not tested on the DNA. TRBV21-1 is a pseudogene segment. CDR3 length: 17 residues. CDR3 residues: CASPKGQGARRGEKLFF. The CDR3 bases are TGTGCCAGCCCCAAGGGGCAGGGGGCGCGAAGGGGTGAAAAACTGTTTTTT.

V gene TRBV27 combines with J gene TRBJ1-6; D not certain. Germline CDR1 and CDR2: MNHEY and SMNVEV (reference sequence). V was cut by 8 bases and J by 7 bases, with 12 bases left in between. The CDR3 has 13 residues. This CDR3 is CASRQVENSPLHF. CDR3 nucleotides: TGTGCCAGCCGTCAGGTTGAGAATTCACCCCTCCACTTT.

DNA of the CDR3: TGTGCCAGCAGCGTGGACTTTGGAGGGAGTTACAATGAGCAGTTCTTC. It specifies CASSVDFGGSYNEQFF. The chain uses TRBV5-4 and TRBJ2-1, with D possibly matching TRBD2 (6 bases). The CDR3 consists of 16 residues. Germline CDR1 and CDR2: SGHNT and YYREEE (reference sequence). The germline V and J ends were trimmed by 4 bases and 4 bases, with 18 bases remaining between them.

V is TRBV29-1 and J is TRBJ2-1; a weak D match, TRBD1 (5 bases). The V end was cut by 4 bases, the J end by 7 bases, with 11 bases between. Germline CDR1 SQVTM, CDR2 ANQGSEA. This CDR3 has 12 residues. The CDR3 nucleotides read TGCAGCGTTGGGCAGGGTGGGAATGAGCAGTTCTTC. This gives the protein CSVGQGGNEQFF.

The chain recombines TRBV5-5 with TRBJ2-7, with TRBD1 matching over 9 bases. V shed 6 bases, J shed 2 bases, and the junction held 6 bases outside the gene matches. Germline loops: CDR1 SGHKS, CDR2 YYEKEE (reference sequence). This CDR3 spans 14 amino acids. The CDR3 is CASTQGTGTYEQYF. DNA of the CDR3: TGTGCCAGCACCCAGGGGACAGGGACCTACGAGCAGTACTTC.

V is TRBV5-1 and J is TRBJ1-2, with 12 bases identical to TRBD1. Germline V gene lookup returns CDR1 SGHRS and CDR2 YFSETQ. The CDR3 runs 17 residues. V shed 3 bases, J shed 4 bases, and the junction held 10 bases outside the gene matches. The CDR3 nucleotides read TGCGCCAGCAGCTGGACTCCGGGGACAGGGGGCACCTATGGCTACACCTTC. Amino acids: CASSWTPGTGGTYGYTF. The complete variable domain, with remaining parts taken from reference TRBV5-1 and TRBJ1-2, reads KAGVTQTPRYLIKTRGQQVTLSCSPISGHRSVSWYQQTPGQGLQFLFEYFSETQRNKGNFPGRFSGRQFSNSRSEMNVSTLELGDSALYLCASSWTPGTGGTYGYTFGSGTRLTVV.

The CDR3 is CASTSPGTGVSPLHF. In DNA, the CDR3 is TGTGCCAGCACCTCCCCTGGGACAGGGGTTTCACCCCTCCACTTT. This chain uses TRBV13 with TRBJ1-6; TRBD1 aligns across 10 bases. Germline values: CDR1 PRHDT, CDR2 FYEKMQ (reference sequence). The CDR3 contains 15 residues. With 7 bases clipped from V and 9 bases from J, the junction kept 9 bases outside the gene matches. The full variable domain, rest sourced from reference TRBV13 and TRBJ1-6, is AAGVIQSPRHLIKEKRETATLKCYPIPRHDTVYWYQQGPGQDPQFLISFYEKMQSDKGSIPDRFSAQQFSDYHSELNMSSLELGDSALYFCASTSPGTGVSPLHFGNGTRLTVT.

The chain has TRBV5-4 and TRBJ1-1, with a possible D match to TRBD1 (6 bases). Trimming left V 3 bases short and J 2 bases short, with 17 bases between. The CDR3 spans 16 residues. CDR1 and CDR2 from the germline V gene are SGHNT and YYREEE (reference sequence). CDR3 nucleotides: TGTGCCAGCAGCTCCTTAGTTGGGACACCTAACACTGAAGCTTTCTTT. This gives the protein CASSSLVGTPNTEAFF.

In DNA form, the CDR3 reads TGTGCCAGCAGTTTTCGGTCGGGACGGACGACTAGCGGGGTAGATACGCAGTATTTT. Encoded protein: CASSFRSGRTTSGVDTQYF. V gene TRBV28 combines with J gene TRBJ2-3, with 11 bases identical to TRBD2. The length of the CDR3 is 19 residues. After removal of 3 bases from V and 5 bases from J, the junction contained 16 bases not matched to a gene. CDR1 and CDR2 (germline): MDHEN, SYDVKM.

This clone was detected a few times. The genes are TRBV30 and TRBJ1-2; D may be TRBD1 (6 bases). Per germline, CDR1 GTSNPN and CDR2 SVGIG (reference sequence). CDR3 length: 13 amino acids. V was trimmed by 3 bases and J by 6 bases, leaving 14 bases between them. In nucleotides, the CDR3 is TGTGCCTGGAGGGGCGGGGGGCCGGATGGCTACACCTTC. It translates to CAWRGGGPDGYTF.

This clone was seen once. The V call is TRBV4-1, the J call TRBJ1-1; possibly TRBD1 for D (5 bases). V dropped 2 bases and J dropped 0 bases, with 19 bases sitting between them. The germline V gene encodes CDR1 MGHRA and CDR2 YSYEKL. CDR3 length equals 18 residues. The DNA of the CDR3 is TGCGCCAGCAGCCAACTGGTTCCCCAGGGTGTAGTGAACACTGAAGCTTTCTTT. The encoded protein is CASSQLVPQGVVNTEAFF.

The genes are TRBV30 and TRBJ1-4, with 8 bases that match TRBD1. The trim removed 0 bases at V and 8 bases at J, leaving 5 bases unmatched. The CDR3 spans 14 residues. CDR1 and CDR2 (germline): GTSNPN, SVGIG (reference sequence). In nucleotides, the CDR3 is TGTGCCTGGAGTGTAAAGAACAGGGGGGAAAAACTGTTTTTT. Its translation: CAWSVKNRGEKLFF.

The chain uses TRBV6-1 and TRBJ1-5; 7 bases are a match to TRBD1. Unmatched junction bases numbered 13, after V lost 8 bases and J lost 9 bases. The CDR3 has 14 residues. Germline-derived CDR1 and CDR2 are MNHNS and SASEGT. The CDR3 sequence is CASAPGTAVWPQHF. The CDR3 nucleotides read TGTGCCAGCGCCCCCGGGACAGCTGTTTGGCCCCAGCATTTT.

This chain connects TRBV7-3 to TRBJ2-7; TRBD2 agrees at 9 bases. Trimming cost V 0 bases and J 0 bases; bases outside gene matches: 12. The CDR3 runs to 19 residues. CDR1 SGHTA and CDR2 FQGTGA come from the germline V gene. CDR3 DNA: TGTGCCAGCAGCTTAACAGCGGGGGGCCAACTAGACGGCTCCTACGAGCAGTACGTC. It encodes CASSLTAGGQLDGSYEQYV.

V is TRBV11-2 and J is TRBJ1-5; 9 nucleotides match TRBD1. The CDR3 spans 15 residues. Per the germline V gene, CDR1 is SGHAT and CDR2 is FQNNGV. V dropped 5 bases and J dropped 1; count of bases not matched to a gene: 3. CDR3 nucleotides: TGTGCCAGCAGCCCCGGGACAGGGAGCAATCAGCCCCAGCATTTT. It codes for CASSPGTGSNQPQHF.

This chain links TRBV28 with TRBJ1-6, with 10 nucleotides matching TRBD1. CDR1 and CDR2 (germline): MDHEN, SYDVKM. There are 17 residues in the CDR3. Trimming removed 6 bases from V and 5 bases from J; junction bases left unmatched: 10. CDR3 nucleotides: TGTGCCAGCAGCTTCGGATTTGGGACAGGGGATAATTCACCCCTCCACTTT. It codes for CASSFGFGTGDNSPLHF. Based on the CDR3 plus reference TRBV28 and TRBJ1-6, the full variable domain is DVKVTQSSRYLVKRTGEKVFLECVQDMDHENMFWYRQDPGLGLRLIYFSYDVKMKEKGDIPEGYSVSREKKERFSLILESASTNQTSMYLCASSFGFGTGDNSPLHFGNGTRLTVT.